There are many counts of the clone carrying this TCR beta chain. The antigen remains unidentified. The record originates from a study of T-cell memory formation after mild COVID-19. Germline-derived CDR1 and CDR2 are SEHNR and FQNEAQ (reference sequence). The CDR3 runs 14 residues. Trimming shortened V by 3 bases and J by 5 bases, and 14 bases separated the two germline ends. General study findings and limits: Contracting CD4+ clones lay largely in CM and EM, with CD8+ ones residing in EMRA.

TCRdb passed the 5' RACE reads through MiXCR, listing each CDR3 protein once. The sample has about 82,000 distinct CDR3 sequences, 10% to 15% seen once; the top ten hold about 26%. The clonotype originates from an adult woman who had mild COVID-19 (a few samples of this study predate the infection). Cell type and time point are not known. The specimen was PBMCs or a T cell subset sorted from them (not recorded which). The chain is built from TRBV7-9 and TRBJ2-7, with D unresolved. The CDR3 DNA follows: TGTGCCAGCAGCTTGCCCCCCCCGGTCCACGAGCAGTACTTC. It encodes CASSLPPPVHEQYF.